This entry concerns a single T cell receptor (beta chain). V was shortened by 0 bases and J by 4 bases, with 7 bases between the two germline ends. Looked up from germline, CDR1 is SGHKS and CDR2 is YYEKEE (reference sequence). The CDR3 totals 13 residues. These data belong to a study of CD39 and CD103 CD8 tumor-infiltrating T cells. Profiling relied on immunoSEQ multiplex PCR, and the TCRdb table lists in-frame clones only, not all of them. Of 2,000 to 2,500 clones in the sample, 65% to 75% were seen once. The sample comprised CD39- CD103- CD8+ T cells sorted from the tumor. Regarding subset: CD103-CD39- double-negative CD45RA- CD8 T cells. The TCR originated in a human donor with head and neck squamous cell carcinoma. V and J are TRBV5-5 and TRBJ1-1; no firm D call. The CDR3 here is CASSLASGTEAFF. The CDR3, as DNA: TGTGCCAGCAGCTTGGCCAGTGGCACTGAAGCTTTCTTT.